The 14 T cell receptor beta chains below all came from one sample that was sequenced in a study of shared clonotypes between healthy human individuals. Produced via immunoSEQ multiplex PCR; TCRdb's table is partial and in-frame only. Of about 470,000 clones listed, roughly 83% were seen once; the top ten hold approximately 13%. Sequencing was carried out using PBMCs. The receptor set was obtained from a woman aged 40 to 50 in good health. Some clones in this sample may be carry-over from other donors' samples.

This clone has just a few counts. The gene calls are TRBV6-1 and TRBJ2-1; TRBD1 might be the D (6 bases). Trimming left V 6 bases short and J 7 bases short, with 19 bases between. In germline, CDR1 is MNHNS, CDR2 SASEGT. CDR3 length: 15 residues. The CDR3 is CASSLEVGALNEQFF. CDR3 nucleotides: TGTGCCAGCAGCCTGGAGGTGGGGGCTTTAAATGAGCAGTTCTTC.

The V gene is TRBV28, the J gene TRBJ2-2; the match to TRBD2 covers 15 bases. This CDR3 has 16 amino acids. Germline V gene lookup returns CDR1 MDHEN and CDR2 SYDVKM. V gave up 6 bases and J gave up 10 bases; unmatched junction bases: 9. This CDR3 is CASRRPGLAGGVELFF. The CDR3, as DNA: TGTGCCAGCAGGCGTCCGGGACTAGCGGGAGGCGTGGAGCTGTTTTTT.

The V and J genes are TRBV28 and TRBJ1-5; perhaps TRBD1 as D (5 bases). The germline gives CDR1 MDHEN, CDR2 SYDVKM. The CDR3 spans 16 residues. V lost 6 bases and J lost 6, with 21 bases in between. DNA of the CDR3: TGTGCCAGCAGCGCCCTCGTGGGAGGGGTCGGTCAGCCCCAGCATTTT. Encoded protein: CASSALVGGVGQPQHF.

The chain employs TRBV23-1 and TRBJ1-4; D is undetermined. TRBV23-1 is an open reading frame, and its role is uncertain. V gave up 2 bases and J gave up 3 bases, with 10 bases separating them. CDR3 length: 15 amino acids. CDR3 sequence (DNA): TGCGCCAGCAGTCAAGGAGGGCTCGCTAATGAAAAACTGTTTTTT. It codes for CASSQGGLANEKLFF.

The chain joins TRBV28 to TRBJ1-4, with D possibly matching TRBD1 (6 bases). Germline lookup yields CDR1 MDHEN and CDR2 SYDVKM. This CDR3 is 14 amino acids long. V lost 4 bases and J lost 8, with 14 bases in between. CDR3 sequence reads: CASSSGEVREKLFF. For the CDR3, the DNA is TGTGCCAGCAGTTCAGGGGAGGTTAGGGAAAAACTGTTTTTT.

The rearrangement links TRBV4-3 to TRBJ2-7; 13 nucleotides agree with TRBD2. This CDR3 has 15 amino acids. V shed 1 base and J 6 bases; nucleotides not matched to a gene: 3. Germline CDR1 LGHNA, CDR2 YSLEER. CDR3: CASSQAGLAGAEQYF. CDR3 in DNA: TGCGCCAGCAGCCAAGCCGGACTAGCGGGAGCCGAGCAGTACTTC.

This chain connects TRBV19 to TRBJ1-2; perhaps TRBD1 as D (5 bases). The CDR3 is 18 residues long. The germline V and J ends were trimmed by 2 bases and 2 bases, with 21 bases remaining between them. Germline loops: CDR1 LNHDA, CDR2 SQIVND (reference sequence). CDR3 bases: TGTGCCAGTAGTATATCTAGATTGGTGCAGGGAGGAAACTATGGCTACACCTTC. It specifies CASSISRLVQGGNYGYTF.

This clone was seen repeatedly, ten times or more. J is TRBJ2-5 and V is TRBV5-1; 8 nucleotides align to TRBD2. Trimming cost V 0 bases and J 5 bases; bases outside gene matches: 6. The CDR3 loop spans 15 amino acids. The germline V gene has CDR1 SGHRS and CDR2 YFSETQ. The CDR3 protein is CASSLDGTGGETQYF. Here the CDR3 DNA reads TGCGCCAGCAGCTTGGATGGGACGGGAGGGGAGACCCAGTACTTC.

V is TRBV27 and J is TRBJ2-1, with D perhaps given as TRBD1 or TRBD2 (5 bases each). This CDR3 has 14 residues. Per the germline V gene, CDR1 is MNHEY and CDR2 is SMNVEV (reference sequence). V was cut by 1 base and J by 9 bases, with 13 bases left in between. As DNA, the CDR3 is TGTGCCAGCAGTTTATGGGACCCCCTCGGTGAGCAGTTCTTC. Translation gives CASSLWDPLGEQFF.

This rearrangement joins TRBV5-1 to TRBJ2-1; D is unresolved. The length of the CDR3 is 18 residues. Trimming shortened V by 4 bases and J by 0 bases, and 20 bases separated the two germline ends. Germline loops: CDR1 SGHRS, CDR2 YFSETQ. In nucleotides, the CDR3 is TGCGCCAGCAGCCCGGTTTTTTTCGGCGGAAGCTCCTACAATGAGCAGTTCTTC. It is translated as CASSPVFFGGSSYNEQFF. Variable domain in full (rest from reference TRBV5-1 and TRBJ2-1): KAGVTQTPRYLIKTRGQQVTLSCSPISGHRSVSWYQQTPGQGLQFLFEYFSETQRNKGNFPGRFSGRQFSNSRSEMNVSTLELGDSALYLCASSPVFFGGSSYNEQFFGPGTRLTVL.

The chain uses TRBV28 and TRBJ1-1, with D perhaps TRBD1 (6 bases). The V gene lost 8 bases and the J gene lost 4 bases, with 17 bases spanning the gap. This CDR3 region has 14 residues. Germline CDR1 reads MDHEN; CDR2 reads SYDVKM. Here the CDR3 reads CASEGGEGGTEAFF. The CDR3 bases are TGTGCCAGCGAGGGAGGGGAAGGGGGCACTGAAGCTTTCTTT.

The chain uses TRBV5-1 and TRBJ2-3; TRBD2 matches at 7 bases. The CDR3 has 15 amino acids. V lost 4 bases and J lost 0; bases outside the gene matches: 5. Germline V lookup: CDR1 SGHRS, CDR2 YFSETQ. The CDR3 region has the DNA TGCGCCAGCAGCCCCGGGAGGTCTAGCACAGATACGCAGTATTTT. The encoded protein is CASSPGRSSTDTQYF.

This clone was seen once. The chain uses TRBV5-1 and TRBJ2-5; D is perhaps TRBD1 or TRBD2 (5 bases each). From germline, CDR1 is SGHRS and CDR2 YFSETQ. The ends were cut back, 0 bases at V and 0 bases at J, with 9 bases in the middle. The CDR3 loop spans 15 amino acids. The chain's CDR3 is CASSLAGTDQETQYF. The CDR3 DNA reads as TGCGCCAGCAGCTTGGCCGGGACCGACCAAGAGACCCAGTACTTC.

This clone came up once. V usage is TRBV28 and J usage is TRBJ1-5, with TRBD1 matching 7 bases. The J segment lost 7 bases and the V segment lost 4 bases, leaving 7 bases of the junction unmatched. CDR1 and CDR2 (germline): MDHEN, SYDVKM. The CDR3 consists of 14 residues. The CDR3 DNA reads TGTGCCAGCAGTTCCCGACAGGGTAGCCAGCCCCAGCATTTT. Its translation is CASSSRQGSQPQHF.